In its sample, the clone carrying this T cell receptor beta chain was seen a few times. How the authors handled the data: Using reference gene primer amplification, nucleated cell counts were estimated. TCRdb keeps only in-frame clones here, not all; method: immunoSEQ multiplex PCR. V and J calls and clone size come straight from that table; D and trimming were deduced from the DNA. Among fewer than 85,000 clones, roughly 80% were seen once, and the ten largest hold about 20%. The CDR3 covers 16 residues. V was clipped by 3 bases and J by 3 bases; unmatched bases: 7. Germline CDR1 reads MGHRA; CDR2 reads YSYEKL. This specimen belongs to a study of blood T cell repertoires in COVID-19. Study in general: The study drew acute and convalescent COVID-19 samples from the United States, Italy and Spain. T cells, B-cell-depleted T cells, or PBMCs supplied cDNA or gDNA.

The clonotype was recovered from a man aged 55 to 70 with acute or convalescent COVID-19. The rearrangement uses TRBV4-1 and TRBJ2-5, with TRBD1 matching 10 bases. Sequencing was carried out using peripheral blood. CDR3: CASSQPGQGIEETQYF. The DNA of the CDR3 is TGCGCCAGCAGCCAGCCGGGACAGGGGATCGAAGAGACCCAGTACTTC.